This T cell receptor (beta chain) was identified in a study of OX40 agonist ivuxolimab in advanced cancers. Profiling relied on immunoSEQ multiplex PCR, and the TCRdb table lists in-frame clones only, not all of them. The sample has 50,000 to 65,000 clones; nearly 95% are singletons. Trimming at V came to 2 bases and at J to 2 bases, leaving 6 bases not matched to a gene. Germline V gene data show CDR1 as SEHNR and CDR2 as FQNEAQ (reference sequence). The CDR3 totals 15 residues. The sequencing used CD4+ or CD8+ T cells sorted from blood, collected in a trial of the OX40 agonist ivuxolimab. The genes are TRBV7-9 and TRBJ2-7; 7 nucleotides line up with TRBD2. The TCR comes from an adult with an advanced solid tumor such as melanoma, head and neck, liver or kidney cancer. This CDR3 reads CASSLIRRGAYEQYF. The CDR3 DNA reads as TGTGCCAGCAGCTTAATTCGACGGGGGGCCTACGAGCAGTACTTC. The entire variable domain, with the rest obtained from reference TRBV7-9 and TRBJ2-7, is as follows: DTGVSQNPRHKITKRGQNVTFRCDPISEHNRLYWYRQTLGQGPEFLTYFQNEAQLEKSRLLSDRFSAERPKGSFSTLEIQRTEQGDSAMYLCASSLIRRGAYEQYFGPGTRLTVT.